This entry lists 10 T cell receptor beta chains sequenced from one sample in a study of T cells in Graves' hyperthyroidism and ophthalmopathy. Amplified TCR beta CDR3 regions derived from RNA transcripts. Using the HTBI primer set, a first-round RT-PCR was run on the TCR CDR3. MiXCR was run by TCRdb on the multiplex PCR reads, yielding one entry per CDR3 protein. The sample includes some 580,000 distinct CDR3 sequences, approximately 15% of them seen just once. Sequenced sample: blood. The receptor source for this set is a woman between 35 and 50 years old with Graves' ophthalmopathy.

The chain joins TRBV6-6 to TRBJ1-1, with D tentatively TRBD1 (5 bases). The germline gives CDR1 MNHNY, CDR2 SVGAGI (reference sequence). V shed 2 bases and J shed 0 bases, with 10 bases lying between them. The length of the CDR3 is 15 residues. Here the CDR3 DNA reads TGTGCCAGCAGTTACAGTAACAGGTTGAACACTGAAGCTTTCTTT. Protein sequence: CASSYSNRLNTEAFF.

The chain joins TRBV7-6 to TRBJ2-1, with a possible D match to TRBD2 (7 bases). Trimming took 2 bases from V and 6 from J, leaving 14 bases between them. The CDR3 sequence is 15 residues long. Germline values: CDR1 SGHVS, CDR2 FNYEAQ. The CDR3 loop is CASSLKGGVFNEQFF. The CDR3 DNA sequence: TGTGCCAGCAGCTTAAAGGGGGGGGTTTTCAATGAGCAGTTCTTC. The entire variable domain, with the rest obtained from reference TRBV7-6 and TRBJ2-1, is as follows: GAGVSQSPRYKVTKRGQDVALRCDPISGHVSLYWYRQALGQGPEFLTYFNYEAQQDKSGLPNDRFSAERPEGSISTLTIQRTEQRDSAMYRCASSLKGGVFNEQFFGPGTRLTVL.

This clonotype has a count of ten or more. CDR3 in DNA: TGTGCCAGCAGTCGACAGGACGGGGAGCAGTACTTC. Amino acids: CASSRQDGEQYF. The chain joins TRBV28 to TRBJ2-7; the D gene is possibly TRBD1 (6 bases). The germline CDR1 and CDR2 sequences are MDHEN and SYDVKM. V was cut by 5 bases and J by 7 bases, with 12 bases left in between. This CDR3 region has 12 residues.

This clonotype was counted a single time. It may be a read error: a sequence one base away is much more abundant. CDR3 DNA sequence: TGTGCCTGGAATGTACCGGGACTAGCGGGGGCTGGGGATGAGCAGTTCTTC. Its protein is CAWNVPGLAGAGDEQFF. The chain recombines TRBV30 with TRBJ2-1; 14 bases are a match to TRBD2. CDR3 length: 17 amino acids. CDR1 and CDR2 from the germline V gene are GTSNPN and SVGIG (reference sequence). J lost 8 bases, V lost 4 bases, and 13 bases had no gene match. Full variable domain (missing parts from reference TRBV30 and TRBJ2-1): SQTIHQWPATLVQPVGSPLSLECTVEGTSNPNLYWYRQAAGRGLQLLFYSVGIGQISSEVPQNLSASRPQDRQFILSSKKLLLSDSGFYLCAWNVPGLAGAGDEQFFGPGTRLTVL.

This clonotype was seen repeatedly, ten times or more. This chain links TRBV5-1 with TRBJ2-7; D not resolved. Trimming pared 0 bases from V and 6 bases from J, leaving 10 bases between. The CDR3 runs 13 residues. The germline gives CDR1 SGHRS, CDR2 YFSETQ. The CDR3 coding sequence is TGCGCCAGCAGCTTGGGCCCTCCAGGCGAGCAGTACTTC. This codes for CASSLGPPGEQYF.

The V and J genes are TRBV10-3 and TRBJ2-1; D possibly corresponds to TRBD2 (6 bases). V lost 4 bases to trimming and J lost 7 bases, with 17 bases between them. This CDR3 contains 15 residues. Germline CDR1 is ENHRY and CDR2 is SYGVKD. CDR3 bases: TGTGCCATCAGTGGTTTACTAGCCGGGACGAATGAGCAGTTCTTC. It specifies CAISGLLAGTNEQFF.

The rearrangement joins TRBV6-1 to TRBJ2-5; the match to TRBD2 covers 12 bases. V shed 10 bases and J 3 bases; nucleotides not matched to a gene: 9. CDR1 and CDR2 (germline): MNHNS, SASEGT. The CDR3 consists of 15 residues. The CDR3 loop reads CAIRRASGGEETQYF. The CDR3 nucleotides are TGTGCCATCCGGAGGGCTAGCGGGGGGGAAGAGACCCAGTACTTC.

This clonotype was observed once. This may be a read error: a much more frequent sequence differs by one nucleotide. V gene TRBV27 combines with J gene TRBJ2-1; no definite D call. This CDR3 is built from 15 residues. The germline gives CDR1 MNHEY, CDR2 SMNVEV (reference sequence). Trimming removed 7 bases at V and 8 bases at J, with 21 bases between. CDR3 coding DNA: TGTGCCAGCAATTTTTTTATCCCCAGGCCCCATGAGCAGTTCTTC. Translation gives CASNFFIPRPHEQFF.

Points on this clonotype: Being one base from a much bigger clone, this may be a read error. The chain is built from TRBV20-1 and TRBJ1-1; perhaps TRBD1 as D (5 bases). This CDR3 has 11 residues. Germline-derived CDR1 and CDR2 are DFQATT and SNEGSKA (reference sequence). The V end was cut by 5 bases, the J end by 11 bases, with 15 bases between. The CDR3 here is CSAGLEGPAFF. The CDR3 DNA follows: TGCAGTGCTGGTTTGGAGGGACCGGCTTTCTTT.

The table lists this clonotype with a few counts. The rearrangement joins TRBV6-6 to TRBJ1-6; D not certain. This CDR3 has 15 residues. The V gene's germline CDR1 is MNHNY and CDR2 SVGAGI (reference sequence). Trimming cost V 0 bases and J 5 bases, with 8 bases left between them. Written as DNA, the CDR3 is TGTGCCAGCAGTTACTCCCAAGGCCATAATTCACCCCTCCACTTT. Its translation is CASSYSQGHNSPLHF.